This T cell receptor beta chain was captured by sequencing in a study of OX40 agonist ivuxolimab in advanced cancers. In the study overall: Every 2 weeks, ivuxolimab was infused into the patients intravenously at between 0.01 and 10 mg/kg. Study-wide results and limits: Individuals who were partial responders at 0.1-3.0 mg/kg had clonal expansion that ranked among the lowest. Researchers did not establish what antigens the expanded peripheral T cells target.

Cycle 7 day 1, cycle 4 day 1, and baseline were the timepoints at which blood was sampled. Of note for this clone: Its antigen is unidentified. The junction departs from the called germline gene at one end, perhaps through a read error.

Clones were read by immunoSEQ multiplex PCR, and TCRdb kept only the in-frame ones, dropping some. Here the sample spans roughly 66,000 clones, 75% to 85% being singletons. The receptor comes from an adult with an advanced solid tumor such as melanoma, head and neck, liver or kidney cancer. The sample here was CD4+ or CD8+ T cells sorted from blood, taken in a trial of the OX40 agonist ivuxolimab.

The CDR3 coding sequence is TGTGCCAGCAGTGTGGGGCGGGACAGGGTGAACTTC. It specifies CASSVGRDRVNF. The V and J genes are TRBV6-1 and TRBJ2-4; 9 nucleotides align to TRBD1. The CDR3 spans 12 residues. Germline values: CDR1 MNHNS, CDR2 SASEGT.